This T cell receptor (beta chain) is drawn from a study of CD8 T cells in ankylosing spondylitis. The CDR3 is made up of 13 amino acids. CDR1 and CDR2 (germline): GTSNPN, SVGIG (reference sequence). The V end was cut by 3 bases, the J end by 0 bases, with 6 bases between. TCRdb called the 5' RACE reads again in MiXCR, with one record for every CDR3 protein. The data hold 150,000 to 200,000 distinct CDR3 sequences, with around a third observed a single time. The chain has TRBV30 and TRBJ1-5; D gene ambiguous. The receptor was derived from a male donor with ankylosing spondylitis. The sample comprised synovial fluid, either unsorted or a sorted T cell fraction (not recorded which). The CDR3 DNA is TGTGCCTGGAGAGGGAATAGCAATCAGCCCCAGCATTTT. Amino acids: CAWRGNSNQPQHF.